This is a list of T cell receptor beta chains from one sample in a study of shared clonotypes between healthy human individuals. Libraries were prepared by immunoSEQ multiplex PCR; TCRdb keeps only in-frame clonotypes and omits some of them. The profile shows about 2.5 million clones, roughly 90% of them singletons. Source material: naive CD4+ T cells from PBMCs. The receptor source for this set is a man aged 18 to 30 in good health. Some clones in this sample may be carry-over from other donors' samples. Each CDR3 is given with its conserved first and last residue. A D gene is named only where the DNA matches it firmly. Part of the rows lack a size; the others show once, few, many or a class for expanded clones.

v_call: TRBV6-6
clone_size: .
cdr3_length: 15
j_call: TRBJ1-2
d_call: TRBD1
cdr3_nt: TGTGCCAGCAGAACACGGGACAGGGGCGACTATGGCTACACCTTC
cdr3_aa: CASRTRDRGDYGYTF

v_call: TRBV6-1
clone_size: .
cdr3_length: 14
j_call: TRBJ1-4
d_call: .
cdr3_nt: TGTGCCAGCAGTGAAGGGGGCACGCGTGAAAAACTGTTTTTT
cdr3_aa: CASSEGGTREKLFF

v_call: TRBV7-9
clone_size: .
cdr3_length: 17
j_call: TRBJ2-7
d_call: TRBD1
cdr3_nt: TGTGCCAGCAGCGTTCGCGGTGGAGGGACAGGGTTCTACGAGCAGTACTTC
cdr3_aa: CASSVRGGGTGFYEQYF

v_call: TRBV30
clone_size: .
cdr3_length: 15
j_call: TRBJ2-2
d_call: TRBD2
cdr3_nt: TGTGCCTGGAGACTAGCGGGAGGGCCGGTCGGGGAGCTGTTTTTT
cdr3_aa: CAWRLAGGPVGELFF

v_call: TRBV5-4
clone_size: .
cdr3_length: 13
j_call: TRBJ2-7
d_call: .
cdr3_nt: TGTGCCAGCAGCTCATCGCGAGGGGGGGAGCAGTACTTC
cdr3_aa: CASSSSRGGEQYF

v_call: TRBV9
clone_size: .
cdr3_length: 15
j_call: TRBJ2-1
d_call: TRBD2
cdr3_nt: TGTGCCAGCAGCGTAGGCGGGACTACTTGGGAGGAGCAGTTCTTC
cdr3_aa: CASSVGGTTWEEQFF

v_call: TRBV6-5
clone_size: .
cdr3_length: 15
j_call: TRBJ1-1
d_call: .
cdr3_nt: TGTGCCAGCAGCCCCCCCACCGGGACGGAGGCTGAAGCTTTCTTT
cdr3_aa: CASSPPTGTEAEAFF

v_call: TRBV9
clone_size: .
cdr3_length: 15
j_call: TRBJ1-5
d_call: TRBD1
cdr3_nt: TGTGCCAGCAGCGTAGACCCAGGGGGCCATCAGCCCCAGCATTTT
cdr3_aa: CASSVDPGGHQPQHF

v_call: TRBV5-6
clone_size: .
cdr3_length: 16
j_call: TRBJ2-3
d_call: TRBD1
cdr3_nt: TGTGCCAGCAGCTTGGTCAGAGACAGGGGGATAGATACGCAGTATTTT
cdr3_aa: CASSLVRDRGIDTQYF

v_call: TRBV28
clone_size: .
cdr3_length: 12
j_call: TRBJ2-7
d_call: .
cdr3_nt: TGTGCCAGCAGTTTCCGCGCCTCCGAGCAGTACTTC
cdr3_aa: CASSFRASEQYF

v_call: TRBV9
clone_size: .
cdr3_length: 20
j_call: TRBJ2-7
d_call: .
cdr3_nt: TGTGCCGGGTCCGAGACGACTATTCACCGAACGGTAATTAGCTCCTACGAGCAGTACTTC
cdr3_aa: CAGSETTIHRTVISSYEQYF

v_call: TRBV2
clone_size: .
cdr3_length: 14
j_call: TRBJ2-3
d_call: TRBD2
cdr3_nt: TGTGCCAGCACCCGGACTAGCGGCACAGATACGCAGTATTTT
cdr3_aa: CASTRTSGTDTQYF

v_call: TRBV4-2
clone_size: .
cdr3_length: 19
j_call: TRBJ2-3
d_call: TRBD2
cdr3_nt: TGTGCCAGCAGCCAAGAGATCCCGGGACTAGCGGGAGGATTAGGGACGCAGTATTTT
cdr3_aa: CASSQEIPGLAGGLGTQYF

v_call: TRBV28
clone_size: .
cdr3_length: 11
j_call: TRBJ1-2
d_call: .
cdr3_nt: TGTGCCAGCAGTTTTGAGGTGGGCTACACCTTC
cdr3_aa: CASSFEVGYTF

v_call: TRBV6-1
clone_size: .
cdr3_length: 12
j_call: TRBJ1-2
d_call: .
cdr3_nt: TGTGCCAGCAGCCAATTTTCCTATGGCTACACCTTC
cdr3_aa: CASSQFSYGYTF

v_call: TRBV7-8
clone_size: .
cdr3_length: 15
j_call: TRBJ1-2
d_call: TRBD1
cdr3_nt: TGTGCCAGCAGCTATACAGGGGGCGTTGGCTATGGCTACACCTTC
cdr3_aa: CASSYTGGVGYGYTF

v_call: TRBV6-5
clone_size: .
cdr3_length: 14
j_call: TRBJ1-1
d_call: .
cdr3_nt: TGTGCCAGCAGTTACTCGGGGCAGTACACTGAAGCTTTCTTT
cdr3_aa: CASSYSGQYTEAFF

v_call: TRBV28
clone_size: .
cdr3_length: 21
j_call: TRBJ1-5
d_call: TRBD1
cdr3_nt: TGTGCCAGCAGAATTACGAGCCAAACGGGACAGGGGGCTAGGGGGAATCAGCCCCAGCATTTT
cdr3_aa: CASRITSQTGQGARGNQPQHF

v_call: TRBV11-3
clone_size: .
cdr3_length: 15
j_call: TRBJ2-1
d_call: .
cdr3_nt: TGTGCCAGCAGCCCCCGGGCTAGCGATTACAATGAGCAGTTCTTC
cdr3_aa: CASSPRASDYNEQFF

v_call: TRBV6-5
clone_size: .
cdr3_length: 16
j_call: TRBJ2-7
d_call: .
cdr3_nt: TGTGCCAGCAGCTACTCGGGGATTGGGGACTCCTACGAGCAGTACTTC
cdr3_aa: CASSYSGIGDSYEQYF

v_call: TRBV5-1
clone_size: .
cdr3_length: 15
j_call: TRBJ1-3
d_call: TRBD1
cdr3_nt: TGCGCCAGCAGCCCGACAGGGGCGGAAGGAAACACCATATATTTT
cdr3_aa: CASSPTGAEGNTIYF

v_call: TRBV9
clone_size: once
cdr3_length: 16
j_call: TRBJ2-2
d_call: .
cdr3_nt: TGTGCCAGCAGCGTAGGGGGCAGTCCCAACACCGGGGAGCTGTTTTTT
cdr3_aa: CASSVGGSPNTGELFF

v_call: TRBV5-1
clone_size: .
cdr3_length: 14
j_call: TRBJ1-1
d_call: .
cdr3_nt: TGCGCCAGCAGCTTGGGGCACTTGAACACTGAAGCTTTCTTT
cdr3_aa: CASSLGHLNTEAFF

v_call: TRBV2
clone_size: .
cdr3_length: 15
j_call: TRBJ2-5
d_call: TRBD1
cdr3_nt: TGTGCCAGCAGTGATACGACAGGGACCCAAGAGACCCAGTACTTC
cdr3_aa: CASSDTTGTQETQYF

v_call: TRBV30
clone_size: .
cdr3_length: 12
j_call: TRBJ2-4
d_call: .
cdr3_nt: TGTGCCTGGGACGTAGCCAAAAACATTCAGTACTTC
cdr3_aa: CAWDVAKNIQYF

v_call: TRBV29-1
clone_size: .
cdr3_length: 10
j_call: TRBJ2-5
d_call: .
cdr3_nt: TGCAGCGTTGTTGCGGAGACCCAGTACTTC
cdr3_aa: CSVVAETQYF

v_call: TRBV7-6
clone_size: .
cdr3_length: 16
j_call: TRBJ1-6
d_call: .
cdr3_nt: TGTGCCAGCAGCTTGGCGTCAAGTGGGTATAATTCACCCCTCCACTTT
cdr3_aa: CASSLASSGYNSPLHF

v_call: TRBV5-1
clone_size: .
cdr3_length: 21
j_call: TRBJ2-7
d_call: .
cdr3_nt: TGCGCCAGATTTTATGCCCCCACCCTTCGTTTGTCCCAGGGTCCTCCGGGGGAGCAGTACTTC
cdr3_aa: CARFYAPTLRLSQGPPGEQYF

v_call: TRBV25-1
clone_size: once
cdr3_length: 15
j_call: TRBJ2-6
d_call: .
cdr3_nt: TGTGCCAGCAGTACTACCTTATCTGGGGCCAACGTCCTGACTTTC
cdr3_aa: CASSTTLSGANVLTF

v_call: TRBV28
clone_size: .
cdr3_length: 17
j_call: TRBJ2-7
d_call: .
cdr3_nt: TGTGCCAGCAGTTCCCTTGTGAGACCGGAGAGCTCCTACGAGCAGTACTTC
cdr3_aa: CASSSLVRPESSYEQYF

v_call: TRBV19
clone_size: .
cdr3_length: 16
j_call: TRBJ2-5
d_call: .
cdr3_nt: TGTGCCAGTAGTAACCACAGGGCGTCGGCGGTGGAGACCCAGTACTTC
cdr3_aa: CASSNHRASAVETQYF

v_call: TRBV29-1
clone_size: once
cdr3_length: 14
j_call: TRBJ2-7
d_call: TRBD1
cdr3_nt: TGCAGCGTTCAACGGGACAGGGGGTATGACGAGCAGTACTTC
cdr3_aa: CSVQRDRGYDEQYF

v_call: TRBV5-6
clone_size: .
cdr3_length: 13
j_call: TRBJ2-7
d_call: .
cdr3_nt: TGTGCCAGCAGCTCCCCGGCAGGATACGAGCAGTACTTC
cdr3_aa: CASSSPAGYEQYF

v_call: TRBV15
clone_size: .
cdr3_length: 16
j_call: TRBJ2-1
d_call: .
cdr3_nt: TGTGCCACCAGCAGAAAACTCCGGGACGCCTACAATGAGCAGTTCTTC
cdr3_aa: CATSRKLRDAYNEQFF

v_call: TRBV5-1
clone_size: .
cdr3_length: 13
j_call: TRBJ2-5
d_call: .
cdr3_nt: TGCGCCAGCAGCTTGGGACAAAAAGAGACCCAGTACTTC
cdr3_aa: CASSLGQKETQYF

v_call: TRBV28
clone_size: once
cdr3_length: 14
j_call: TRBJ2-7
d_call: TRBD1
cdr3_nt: TGTGCCAGCAGAGCAGGACAGGGAACCTACGAGCAGTACTTC
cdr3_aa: CASRAGQGTYEQYF

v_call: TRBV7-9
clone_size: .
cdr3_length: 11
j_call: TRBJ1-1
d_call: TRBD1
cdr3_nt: TGTGCCAGCAGCAACCGGGACAGCCTTTTCTTT
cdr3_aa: CASSNRDSLFF

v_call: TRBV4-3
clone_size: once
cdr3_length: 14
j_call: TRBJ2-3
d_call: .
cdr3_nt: TGCGCCAGCAGCCAAACCCCTCCCTCAGATACGCAGTATTTT
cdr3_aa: CASSQTPPSDTQYF

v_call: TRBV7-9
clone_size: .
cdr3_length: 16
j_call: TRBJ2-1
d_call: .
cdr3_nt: TGTGCCAGCAGCTTAAGCCAGGGTAGCTCCTACAATGAGCAGTTCTTC
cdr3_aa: CASSLSQGSSYNEQFF

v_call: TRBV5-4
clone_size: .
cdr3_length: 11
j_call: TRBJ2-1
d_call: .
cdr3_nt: TGTGCCAGCAGCTTACGGGGTGAGCAGTTCTTC
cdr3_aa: CASSLRGEQFF

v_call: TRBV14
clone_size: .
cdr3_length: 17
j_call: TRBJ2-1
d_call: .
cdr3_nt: TGTGCCAGCAGCCAAGTTTTAGGATTTCTGCCCTACAATGAGCAGTTCTTC
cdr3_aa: CASSQVLGFLPYNEQFF

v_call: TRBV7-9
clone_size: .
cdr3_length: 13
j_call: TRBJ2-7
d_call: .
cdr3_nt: TGTGCCAGCAGCCTAATGGGAGGCCACGAGCAGTACTTC
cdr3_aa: CASSLMGGHEQYF

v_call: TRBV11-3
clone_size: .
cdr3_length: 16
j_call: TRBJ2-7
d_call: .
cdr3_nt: TGTGCCAGCAGCCTATACTCCGGTTCTCCCTCCTACGAGCAGTACTTC
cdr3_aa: CASSLYSGSPSYEQYF

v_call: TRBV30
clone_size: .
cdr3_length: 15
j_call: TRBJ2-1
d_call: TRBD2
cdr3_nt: TGTGCCTGGAGTGTACTAGCGGGAGTTGGCAATGAGCAGTTCTTC
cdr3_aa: CAWSVLAGVGNEQFF

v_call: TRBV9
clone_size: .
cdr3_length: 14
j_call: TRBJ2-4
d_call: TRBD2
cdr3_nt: TGTGCCAGCAGCGTAGGCGGGAGAAAAAACATTCAGTACTTC
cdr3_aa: CASSVGGRKNIQYF

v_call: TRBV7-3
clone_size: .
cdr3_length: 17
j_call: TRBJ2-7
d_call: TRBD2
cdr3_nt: TGTGCCAGCAGCCTAGCGGGAGGCCCCGGAGATACCTACGAGCAGTACTTC
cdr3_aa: CASSLAGGPGDTYEQYF

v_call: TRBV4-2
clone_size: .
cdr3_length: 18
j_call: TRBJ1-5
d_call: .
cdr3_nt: TGTGCCAGCAGCCAAGATCTCGGTAGGGCAGTAAGAGATCAGCCCCAGCATTTT
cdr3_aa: CASSQDLGRAVRDQPQHF

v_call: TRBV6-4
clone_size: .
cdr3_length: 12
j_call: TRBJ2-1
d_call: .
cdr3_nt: TGTGCCAGCAGTGACCGGGGCCATGAGCAGTTCTTC
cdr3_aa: CASSDRGHEQFF

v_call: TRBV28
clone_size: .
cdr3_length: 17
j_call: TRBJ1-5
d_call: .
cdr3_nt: TGTGCCAGCAGGGGGAGTGGTCGACTGAATAGCAATCAGCCCCAGCATTTT
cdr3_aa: CASRGSGRLNSNQPQHF

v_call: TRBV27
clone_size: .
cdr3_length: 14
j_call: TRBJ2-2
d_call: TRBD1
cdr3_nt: TGTGCCAGCAGTTTAGACAGGGTGAGCGGGGAGCTGTTTTTT
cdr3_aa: CASSLDRVSGELFF

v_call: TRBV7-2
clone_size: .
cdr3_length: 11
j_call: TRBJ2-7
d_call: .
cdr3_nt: TGTGCCAGCAGCTTAGGCAGGCAGCAGTACTTC
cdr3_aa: CASSLGRQQYF

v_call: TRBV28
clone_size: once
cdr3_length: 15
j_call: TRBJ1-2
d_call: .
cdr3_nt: TGTGCCAGCAGTTTAGGACGGGGAAGCTCCTATGGCTACACCTTC
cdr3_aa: CASSLGRGSSYGYTF

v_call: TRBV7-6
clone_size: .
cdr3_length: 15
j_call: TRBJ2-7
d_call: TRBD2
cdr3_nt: TGTGCCAGCAGCCCCGGGACTAGCAGTTCCTACGAGCAGTACTTC
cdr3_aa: CASSPGTSSSYEQYF

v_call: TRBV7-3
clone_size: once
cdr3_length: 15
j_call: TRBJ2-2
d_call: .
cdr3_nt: TGTGCCAGCAGCTTACATCCTATGAACACCGGGGAGCTGTTTTTT
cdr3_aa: CASSLHPMNTGELFF

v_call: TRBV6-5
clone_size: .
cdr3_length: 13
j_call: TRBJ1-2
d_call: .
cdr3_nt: TGTGCCAGCAGTGACCCGGCCGGGTCCGGCTACACCTTC
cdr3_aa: CASSDPAGSGYTF

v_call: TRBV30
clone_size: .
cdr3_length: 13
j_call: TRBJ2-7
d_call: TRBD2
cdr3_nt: TGTGCCTCCGGTGGGGGGGGTAGCAGTCGGCAGTACTTC
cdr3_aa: CASGGGGSSRQYF

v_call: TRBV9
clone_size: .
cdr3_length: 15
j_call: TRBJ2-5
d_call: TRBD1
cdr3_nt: TGTGCCAGCAGCGTAGATCAGGGGGCAGGAGAGACCCAGTACTTC
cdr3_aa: CASSVDQGAGETQYF

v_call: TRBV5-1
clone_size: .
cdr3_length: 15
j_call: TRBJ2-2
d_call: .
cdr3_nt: TGCGCCAGCAGCCAGGACCCCTTGAACACCGGGGAGCTGTTTTTT
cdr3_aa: CASSQDPLNTGELFF

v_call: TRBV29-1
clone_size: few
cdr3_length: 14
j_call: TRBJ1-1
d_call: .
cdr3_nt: TGCAGCGGCCAAGAAAGGGTAAAGAACACTGAAGCTTTCTTT
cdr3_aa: CSGQERVKNTEAFF

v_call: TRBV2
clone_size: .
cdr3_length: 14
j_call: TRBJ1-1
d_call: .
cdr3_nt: TGTGCCAGCAGAAACGGTCTCGGGAACACTGAAGCTTTCTTT
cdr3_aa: CASRNGLGNTEAFF